What follows are 29 T cell receptor beta chains derived from one specimen sequenced in a study of blood T cell repertoires in COVID-19. Repertoires were generated with immunoSEQ multiplex PCR, while TCRdb's copy carries only in-frame clones and drops some. The table lists some 130,000 clones, about 78% of them singletons. The sample consisted of peripheral blood. Receptors originate from a man between 60 and 75 years old who had recovered from COVID-19.

V gene TRBV10-3 combines with J gene TRBJ2-3, with D possibly TRBD2 on 6 matching bases. The germline CDR1 and CDR2 sequences are ENHRY and SYGVKD. This CDR3 has 16 amino acids. Trimming removed 1 base from V and 2 bases from J, with 13 bases in between. The CDR3 DNA reads TGTGCCATCAGTGAGTTAAAGGCGGGGCTCACAGATACGCAGTATTTT. Residues: CAISELKAGLTDTQYF.

The V gene is TRBV6-2 or TRBV6-3, the J gene TRBJ1-2, with TRBD1 as a possible D gene (6 bases). This CDR3 comprises 15 residues. The germline V gene has CDR1 MNHEY and CDR2 SVGEGT. Trimming stripped 3 bases from V and 4 bases from J, with 15 bases between. The CDR3 region is CASSYYQGKAYGYTF. The CDR3 nucleotides read TGTGCCAGCAGTTATTATCAGGGGAAGGCCTATGGCTACACCTTC.

CDR3 DNA: TGTGCCAGCAGCTCCAACAGGGGAAGTGAGCAGTACTTC. Protein product: CASSSNRGSEQYF. V and J are TRBV7-2 and TRBJ2-7; TRBD1 matches at 7 bases. The germline gives CDR1 SGHTA, CDR2 FQGNSA. The CDR3 is made up of 13 amino acids. J gave up 7 bases and V 4 bases, and 7 bases lay outside the gene matches. Using reference TRBV7-2 and TRBJ2-7 for the parts outside the CDR3, the full variable domain is GAGVSQSPSNKVTEKGKDVELRCDPISGHTALYWYRQSLGQGLEFLIYFQGNSAPDKSGLPSDRFSAERTGGSVSTLTIQRTQQEDSAVYLCASSSNRGSEQYFGPGTRLTVT.

This clone was seen a few times. The chain joins TRBV4-3 to TRBJ2-7; D is possibly TRBD2 (6 bases). Trimming removed 0 bases at V and 7 bases at J, with 13 bases between. The CDR3 extends over 14 amino acids. Germline loops: CDR1 LGHNA, CDR2 YSLEER. The CDR3 nucleotides are TGCGCCAGCAGCCAAGAAGGAATGGAGGGGGAGCAGTACTTC. Protein product: CASSQEGMEGEQYF.

This clone occurred once. The chain has TRBV6-2 or TRBV6-3 and TRBJ2-3; D is possibly TRBD2 (5 bases). The V gene lost 2 bases and the J gene lost 7 bases, with 7 bases spanning the gap. Per the germline V gene, CDR1 is MNHEY and CDR2 is SVGEGT. CDR3 length equals 12 residues. CDR3 loop: CASSYEGYTQYF. In nucleotides, the CDR3 is TGTGCCAGCAGTTACGAGGGATATACGCAGTATTTT.

The chain combines TRBV29-1 with TRBJ1-1; no firm D call. V was trimmed by 7 bases and J by 6 bases, leaving 15 bases between them. Per the germline V gene, CDR1 is SQVTM and CDR2 is ANQGSEA. This CDR3 is 12 amino acids long. The CDR3 is CSARGGYSEAFF. As DNA, the CDR3 is TGCAGCGCCCGGGGAGGGTATTCTGAAGCTTTCTTT.

This chain links TRBV3-1 (or the pseudogene TRBV3-2) with TRBJ1-1; perhaps TRBD1 as D (6 bases). The CDR3 totals 13 residues. Trimming left V 7 bases short and J 1 base short, with 10 bases between. The germline gives CDR1 LGHDT, CDR2 YNNKEL (reference sequence). CDR3 bases: TGTGCCAGCACCGACAGGAGGAACACTGAAGCTTTCTTT. This sequence encodes CASTDRRNTEAFF.

This chain joins TRBV28 and TRBJ1-1; D gene uncertain. Germline V lookup: CDR1 MDHEN, CDR2 SYDVKM. V shed 0 bases and J shed 6 bases, with 8 bases lying between them. The CDR3 is 13 residues long. CDR3 DNA: TGTGCCAGCAGTTTATGGAGTGCTCCTGAAGCTTTCTTT. Translated, it gives CASSLWSAPEAFF. The entire variable domain, with the rest obtained from reference TRBV28 and TRBJ1-1, is as follows: DVKVTQSSRYLVKRTGEKVFLECVQDMDHENMFWYRQDPGLGLRLIYFSYDVKMKEKGDIPEGYSVSREKKERFSLILESASTNQTSMYLCASSLWSAPEAFFGQGTRLTVV.

V and J are TRBV5-1 and TRBJ2-2; 11 bases line up with TRBD1. The V gene end was trimmed by 0 bases and the J gene end by 7 bases; junction bases not matched to a gene: 5. CDR3 length: 16 amino acids. Looked up from germline, CDR1 is SGHRS and CDR2 is YFSETQ. CDR3 loop: CASSLDGQGAVGELFF. In DNA form, the CDR3 reads TGCGCCAGCAGCTTGGACGGACAGGGGGCGGTCGGGGAGCTGTTTTTT.

This clone was seen a few times. CDR3: CAWNRELYGYTF. In DNA form, the CDR3 reads TGTGCCTGGAACAGAGAGCTCTATGGCTACACCTTC. This chain uses TRBV30 with TRBJ1-2; the D is unclear. The CDR3 is 12 residues long. Germline CDR1 reads GTSNPN; CDR2 reads SVGIG (reference sequence). Trimming removed 4 bases from V and 4 bases from J, with 10 bases in between. Full variable domain (rest looked up from reference TRBV30 and TRBJ1-2): SQTIHQWPATLVQPVGSPLSLECTVEGTSNPNLYWYRQAAGRGLQLLFYSVGIGQISSEVPQNLSASRPQDRQFILSSKKLLLSDSGFYLCAWNRELYGYTFGSGTRLTVV.

The chain couples TRBV7-9 to TRBJ1-2, with 8 bases matching TRBD1. V dropped 5 bases and J dropped 6; count of bases not matched to a gene: 5. Germline values: CDR1 SEHNR, CDR2 FQNEAQ (reference sequence). This CDR3 has 13 residues. Here the CDR3 DNA reads TGTGCCAGCAGCCCCCAGACAGGGGATGGCTACACCTTC. Translated: CASSPQTGDGYTF.

The chain carries TRBV29-1 and TRBJ1-2; D gene uncertain. Looked up from germline, CDR1 is SQVTM and CDR2 is ANQGSEA. The CDR3 totals 11 residues. The V end was cut by 1 base, the J end by 8 bases, with 8 bases between. The CDR3: CSVEGVGGYTF. In nucleotides, the CDR3 is TGCAGCGTTGAAGGGGTCGGGGGCTACACCTTC.

The rearrangement links TRBV4-1 to TRBJ2-7; TRBD2 agrees at 12 bases. The CDR3 is 20 residues long. CDR1 and CDR2 (germline): MGHRA, YSYEKL. V was pared by 0 bases and J by 0 bases, with 12 bases of the junction left unmatched. CDR3 protein: CASSQEGPSTSGGYSYEQYF. In DNA, the CDR3 is TGCGCCAGCAGCCAAGAGGGCCCTTCGACTAGCGGGGGATACTCCTACGAGCAGTACTTC.

This clone has a handful of counts. J is TRBJ2-1 and V is TRBV5-8; 8 nucleotides align to TRBD1. The CDR3 extends over 15 amino acids. Germline CDR1 SGHTS, CDR2 YDEGEE. Germline trimming cut 3 bases from V and 7 bases from J; bases unmatched to any gene: 9. In DNA form, the CDR3 reads TGTGCCAGCAGCTCCCCGGGACAGGCCGGAAATGAGCAGTTCTTC. This translates into CASSSPGQAGNEQFF.

A word on this clone: The same CDR3 also results from other DNA sequences found in this sample. The chain's CDR3 is CASSVDQGDTEAFF. The CDR3 region has the DNA TGTGCCAGCAGCGTAGATCAGGGGGACACTGAAGCTTTCTTT. The chain employs TRBV9 and TRBJ1-1; the match to TRBD1 covers 7 bases. CDR3 size: 14 residues. CDR1 is SGDLS, CDR2 YYNGEE, per germline. The ends lost 0 bases at V and 3 bases at J; junction bases unmatched: 2.

The chain carries TRBV7-2 and TRBJ2-7, with D possibly matching TRBD2 (5 bases). V lost 1 base and J lost 2, with 15 bases in between. In germline, CDR1 is SGHTA, CDR2 FQGNSA. The CDR3 has 16 residues. The CDR3 here is CASSLGVGGGTYEQYF. CDR3 sequence (DNA): TGTGCCAGCAGCTTAGGCGTCGGAGGAGGAACCTACGAGCAGTACTTC. Supplemented by reference TRBV7-2 and TRBJ2-7, the full variable domain reads GAGVSQSPSNKVTEKGKDVELRCDPISGHTALYWYRQSLGQGLEFLIYFQGNSAPDKSGLPSDRFSAERTGGSVSTLTIQRTQQEDSAVYLCASSLGVGGGTYEQYFGPGTRLTVT.

The rearrangement links TRBV10-3 to TRBJ2-7, with 8 bases fitting TRBD2. The ends lost 8 bases at V and 3 bases at J; junction bases unmatched: 12. CDR3 size: 15 residues. From germline, CDR1 is ENHRY and CDR2 SYGVKD. CDR3 protein: CAISQKREIGYEQYF. CDR3 in DNA: TGTGCCATCTCGCAAAAGCGGGAGATCGGCTACGAGCAGTACTTC.

The gene calls are TRBV5-5 and TRBJ2-1, with D hard to call. Deletions cut 0 bases from V and 4 bases from J, with 14 bases between. Germline CDR1 and CDR2: SGHKS and YYEKEE (reference sequence). CDR3 length: 16 residues. The CDR3 loop reads CASSLEWAIQYNEQFF. The CDR3 DNA sequence: TGTGCCAGCAGCTTGGAGTGGGCCATCCAATACAATGAGCAGTTCTTC.

This rearrangement joins TRBV18 to TRBJ2-1; a possible D gene is TRBD1 (6 bases). CDR1 and CDR2 (germline): KGHSH, LQKENI. The CDR3 sequence is 13 residues long. Trimming took off 4 bases at V and 9 bases at J, with 13 bases between the two ends. The CDR3 DNA sequence: TGTGCCAGCTCACAATTACAGGGCGCTGAGCAGTTCTTC. This codes for CASSQLQGAEQFF.

The V and J genes are TRBV16 and TRBJ1-4; no clear D. CDR1 and CDR2 (germline): KGHSY, FQNENV. This CDR3 region has 15 residues. The ends were cut back, 0 bases at V and 0 bases at J, with 5 bases in the middle. This CDR3 reads CASSQSRATNEKLFF. CDR3 in DNA: TGTGCCAGCAGCCAATCACGGGCAACTAATGAAAAACTGTTTTTT.

The chain carries TRBV7-9 and TRBJ1-4; D not certain. The ends were cut back, 0 bases at V and 1 base at J, with 9 bases in the middle. There are 16 residues in the CDR3. Germline-derived CDR1 and CDR2 are SEHNR and FQNEAQ (reference sequence). The CDR3 loop reads CASSLAPSRTNEKLFF. The CDR3 bases are TGTGCCAGCAGCTTAGCCCCCAGTCGAACTAATGAAAAACTGTTTTTT.

The chain couples TRBV5-1 to TRBJ2-2, with 8 bases identical to TRBD1. Trimming at V came to 4 bases and at J to 3 bases, leaving 5 bases not matched to a gene. The V gene's germline CDR1 is SGHRS and CDR2 YFSETQ. The CDR3 runs 15 residues. The CDR3 spells CASSPQQGDTGELFF. In DNA form, the CDR3 reads TGCGCCAGCAGCCCGCAACAGGGGGACACCGGGGAGCTGTTTTTT.

A single count supports this clone. The V and J genes are TRBV9 and TRBJ2-7; perhaps TRBD1 as D (5 bases). V lost 2 bases to trimming and J lost 6 bases, with 18 bases between them. This CDR3 comprises 15 residues. Germline values: CDR1 SGDLS, CDR2 YYNGEE. CDR3: CASSVLTVGPAEQYF. The CDR3 DNA is TGTGCCAGCAGCGTCCTGACAGTAGGTCCAGCCGAGCAGTACTTC.

This chain joins TRBV7-2 and TRBJ2-4, with D perhaps TRBD2 (6 bases). Deletions cut 1 base from V and 7 bases from J, with 14 bases between. The CDR3 is 15 residues long. The germline V gene encodes CDR1 SGHTA and CDR2 FQGNSA. The CDR3, as DNA: TGTGCCAGCAGCTTAGGTGGAGGGCGGAGCAACATTCAGTACTTC. Translating it yields CASSLGGGRSNIQYF. The whole variable domain, filled in from reference TRBV7-2 and TRBJ2-4, reads GAGVSQSPSNKVTEKGKDVELRCDPISGHTALYWYRQSLGQGLEFLIYFQGNSAPDKSGLPSDRFSAERTGGSVSTLTIQRTQQEDSAVYLCASSLGGGRSNIQYFGAGTRLSVL.

This clone was seen only once. The rearrangement links TRBV24-1 to TRBJ2-3; D is possibly TRBD1 (5 bases). Per the germline V gene, CDR1 is KGHDR and CDR2 is SFDVKD. There are 13 residues in the CDR3. The ends were cut back, 1 base at V and 8 bases at J, with 9 bases in the middle. As DNA, the CDR3 is TGTGCCACCAGTGATTTTGGGGCTCGTACGCAGTATTTT. This encodes CATSDFGARTQYF.

V is TRBV6-2 or TRBV6-3 and J is TRBJ1-5, with D possibly being TRBD1 (5 bases). The V gene's germline CDR1 is MNHEY and CDR2 SVGEGT. V was clipped by 2 bases and J by 4 bases, with 15 bases between them. The CDR3 has 16 amino acids. CDR3 loop: CASSYIQGGNNQPQHF. CDR3 nucleotide sequence: TGTGCCAGCAGTTACATCCAGGGTGGAAATAATCAGCCCCAGCATTTT.

The chain employs TRBV6-6 and TRBJ2-1, with 12 bases identical to TRBD2. CDR1 and CDR2 from the germline V gene are MNHNY and SVGAGI (reference sequence). The CDR3 runs to 17 residues. After removal of 5 bases from V and 0 bases from J, the junction contained 5 bases not matched to a gene. The CDR3 sequence is CASSPTSGGFSYNEQFF. For the CDR3, the DNA is TGTGCCAGCAGTCCGACTAGCGGGGGATTCTCCTACAATGAGCAGTTCTTC.

This clone appeared once. This chain joins TRBV6-1 and TRBJ1-1, with unresolved D. Germline V lookup: CDR1 MNHNS, CDR2 SASEGT. This CDR3 is built from 12 residues. The germline V and J ends were trimmed by 3 bases and 7 bases, with 9 bases remaining between them. The CDR3: CASSDGVVEAFF. The CDR3 region has the DNA TGTGCCAGCAGTGACGGGGTCGTTGAAGCTTTCTTT.

This chain uses TRBV6-5 with TRBJ1-2; a weak D match, TRBD1 (6 bases). The V gene lost 7 bases and the J gene lost 4 bases, with 13 bases spanning the gap. The CDR3 totals 13 residues. Germline lookup yields CDR1 MNHEY and CDR2 SVGAGI. The CDR3 bases are TGTGCCAGCAAGAGGGACACGTCCTATGGCTACACCTTC. Amino acid sequence: CASKRDTSYGYTF.